A selection of T cell receptor beta chains follows, all from one sample in a study of cytomegalovirus exposure and HLA in healthy donors. Clones were sequenced by immunoSEQ multiplex PCR, and TCRdb holds only the in-frame ones, with some missing. Among 150,000 to 200,000 clones listed, around 80% were seen once. The sample was PBMCs. The receptors come from a male donor in good health and CMV-seronegative. CDR3s include the opening cysteine and the closing phenylalanine or tryptophan. A D gene is named only where the DNA matches it firmly. Size is omitted from some rows. Given values are once, few, many or a class for expanded clones.

v_call: TRBV25-1; j_call: TRBJ2-7; clone_size: -; d_call: -; cdr3_aa: CASSEFGGDDEQYF; cdr3_nt: TGTGCCAGCAGTGAATTCGGCGGGGATGACGAGCAGTACTTC
v_call: TRBV15; j_call: TRBJ2-2; clone_size: once; d_call: -; cdr3_aa: CATSRRTGGELFF; cdr3_nt: TGTGCCACCAGCAGACGAACAGGGGGGGAGCTGTTTTTT
v_call: TRBV7-6; j_call: TRBJ2-3; clone_size: -; d_call: TRBD2; cdr3_aa: CASSRTSGGLTDTQYF; cdr3_nt: TGTGCCAGCAGCAGGACTAGCGGGGGGTTAACAGATACGCAGTATTTT
v_call: TRBV29-1; j_call: TRBJ1-2; clone_size: -; d_call: -; cdr3_aa: CSVESQRVGGYPF; cdr3_nt: TGCAGCGTTGAGTCTCAGCGTGTGGGAGGCTACCCCTTC
v_call: TRBV6-4; j_call: TRBJ1-1; clone_size: few; d_call: -; cdr3_aa: CASSEVPSTEAFF; cdr3_nt: TGTGCCAGCAGTGAGGTACCGAGCACTGAAGCTTTCTTT
v_call: TRBV9; j_call: TRBJ2-5; clone_size: -; d_call: -; cdr3_aa: CASSVASQETQYF; cdr3_nt: TGTGCCAGCAGCGTAGCTAGCCAAGAGACCCAGTACTTC
v_call: TRBV11-3; j_call: TRBJ2-7; clone_size: few; d_call: -; cdr3_aa: CASSSGDMAGEQYF; cdr3_nt: TGTGCCAGCAGCTCCGGGGACATGGCGGGCGAGCAGTACTTC
v_call: TRBV25-1; j_call: TRBJ2-7; clone_size: -; d_call: -; cdr3_aa: CASRGDTRGSYEQYF; cdr3_nt: TGTGCCAGCAGGGGGGACACGCGAGGGTCCTACGAGCAGTACTTC
v_call: TRBV5-4; j_call: TRBJ2-7; clone_size: -; d_call: TRBD1; cdr3_aa: CASSSRTGGYEQYF; cdr3_nt: TGTGCCAGCAGCTCGAGGACAGGGGGGTACGAGCAGTACTTC
v_call: TRBV6-6; j_call: TRBJ2-7; clone_size: -; d_call: -; cdr3_aa: CASTSTGSTSYEQYF; cdr3_nt: TGTGCCAGCACCTCAACAGGGTCGACCTCCTACGAGCAGTACTTC
v_call: TRBV6-5; j_call: TRBJ1-1; clone_size: -; d_call: -; cdr3_aa: CASSYSSTVNTEAFF; cdr3_nt: TGTGCCAGCAGTTACTCGAGTACGGTGAACACTGAAGCTTTCTTT
v_call: TRBV19; j_call: TRBJ2-2; clone_size: -; d_call: TRBD1; cdr3_aa: CASSKDRSNTGELFF; cdr3_nt: TGTGCCAGTAGTAAGGACAGGTCGAACACCGGGGAGCTGTTTTTT
v_call: TRBV27; j_call: TRBJ2-5; clone_size: -; d_call: -; cdr3_aa: CASSLQGGQETQYF; cdr3_nt: TGTGCCAGCAGTTTACAGGGGGGCCAAGAGACCCAGTACTTC
v_call: TRBV2; j_call: TRBJ1-1; clone_size: -; d_call: TRBD1; cdr3_aa: CASSDVGTGTMVEAFF; cdr3_nt: TGTGCCAGCAGTGATGTCGGGACAGGGACCATGGTTGAAGCTTTCTTT
v_call: TRBV7-3; j_call: TRBJ2-3; clone_size: -; d_call: TRBD2; cdr3_aa: CASSDPWTSGGGDTQYF; cdr3_nt: TGTGCCAGCAGCGACCCCTGGACTAGCGGGGGAGGAGATACGCAGTATTTT
v_call: TRBV5-1; j_call: TRBJ2-1; clone_size: -; d_call: TRBD2; cdr3_aa: CASSLGLAGSNEQFF; cdr3_nt: TGCGCCAGCAGCTTGGGACTAGCGGGGTCCAATGAGCAGTTCTTC
v_call: TRBV7-6; j_call: TRBJ2-7; clone_size: -; d_call: TRBD2; cdr3_aa: CASSSLAGGQGGEQYF; cdr3_nt: TGTGCCAGCAGTTCCCTAGCGGGGGGGCAGGGTGGCGAGCAGTACTTC
v_call: TRBV5-1; j_call: TRBJ1-1; clone_size: -; d_call: -; cdr3_aa: CASSPFTELEAFF; cdr3_nt: TGCGCCAGCAGCCCCTTTACAGAGCTTGAAGCTTTCTTT
v_call: TRBV19; j_call: TRBJ1-1; clone_size: -; d_call: -; cdr3_aa: CASKERGRTEAFF; cdr3_nt: TGTGCCAGTAAGGAAAGGGGTAGGACTGAAGCTTTCTTT
v_call: TRBV4-1; j_call: TRBJ1-3; clone_size: -; d_call: -; cdr3_aa: CASSQDQGGNTIYF; cdr3_nt: TGCGCCAGCAGCCAAGATCAGGGAGGAAACACCATATATTTT
v_call: TRBV9; j_call: TRBJ2-7; clone_size: -; d_call: -; cdr3_aa: CASSYRGDEQYF; cdr3_nt: TGTGCCAGCAGCTATCGCGGGGACGAGCAGTACTTC
v_call: TRBV27; j_call: TRBJ2-3; clone_size: once; d_call: -; cdr3_aa: CASSFQRPHGSTDTQYF; cdr3_nt: TGTGCCAGCAGTTTTCAGCGCCCCCACGGAAGCACAGATACGCAGTATTTT
v_call: TRBV6-5; j_call: TRBJ2-5; clone_size: -; d_call: -; cdr3_aa: CASSYGRAQETQYF; cdr3_nt: TGTGCCAGCAGTTACGGGAGAGCCCAAGAGACCCAGTACTTC
v_call: TRBV6-5; j_call: TRBJ2-7; clone_size: -; d_call: TRBD1; cdr3_aa: CASSYGTGPYEQYF; cdr3_nt: TGTGCCAGCAGTTACGGGACAGGACCCTACGAGCAGTACTTC
v_call: TRBV4-3; j_call: TRBJ2-3; clone_size: -; d_call: TRBD2; cdr3_aa: CASSQGLRGTSGKIDTQYF; cdr3_nt: TGCGCCAGCAGCCAAGGTCTAAGAGGGACTAGCGGGAAAATAGATACGCAGTATTTT
v_call: TRBV28; j_call: TRBJ2-7; clone_size: -; d_call: TRBD2; cdr3_aa: CASSSGGLAGTSYEQYF; cdr3_nt: TGTGCCAGCAGTTCAGGGGGACTAGCGGGAACCTCCTACGAGCAGTACTTC
v_call: TRBV25-1; j_call: TRBJ2-7; clone_size: -; d_call: -; cdr3_aa: CASSAGSYEQYF; cdr3_nt: TGTGCCAGCAGTGCGGGATCCTACGAGCAGTACTTC
v_call: TRBV29-1; j_call: TRBJ2-5; clone_size: -; d_call: -; cdr3_aa: CSVGPTGQETQYF; cdr3_nt: TGCAGCGTTGGACCGACAGGTCAAGAGACCCAGTACTTC
v_call: TRBV5-6; j_call: TRBJ2-2; clone_size: -; d_call: TRBD1; cdr3_aa: CASSFLQGASTGELFF; cdr3_nt: TGTGCCAGCAGCTTCTTACAGGGGGCGAGCACCGGGGAGCTGTTTTTT
v_call: TRBV28; j_call: TRBJ1-2; clone_size: -; d_call: -; cdr3_aa: CASILKGSNYGYTF; cdr3_nt: TGTGCCAGCATCTTAAAGGGGTCTAACTATGGCTACACCTTC
v_call: TRBV29-1; j_call: TRBJ2-7; clone_size: -; d_call: TRBD1; cdr3_aa: CSAGTGGCEQYF; cdr3_nt: TGCAGCGCCGGGACAGGGGGTTGCGAGCAGTACTTC
v_call: TRBV29-1; j_call: TRBJ1-5; clone_size: -; d_call: TRBD1; cdr3_aa: CSARQGDNQPQHF; cdr3_nt: TGCAGCGCCCGCCAGGGGGATAATCAGCCCCAGCATTTT
v_call: TRBV30; j_call: TRBJ2-2; clone_size: -; d_call: -; cdr3_aa: CAWNRYPPWGPTNTGELFF; cdr3_nt: TGTGCCTGGAACCGCTATCCCCCCTGGGGGCCGACGAACACCGGGGAGCTGTTTTTT
v_call: TRBV5-4; j_call: TRBJ2-2; clone_size: -; d_call: TRBD2; cdr3_aa: CASSPGGLAGGASTGELFF; cdr3_nt: TGTGCCAGCAGCCCTGGCGGACTAGCGGGAGGAGCGAGCACCGGGGAGCTGTTTTTT
v_call: TRBV19; j_call: TRBJ2-7; clone_size: once; d_call: -; cdr3_aa: CASTTTGRSDEQYF; cdr3_nt: TGTGCCAGTACCACTACAGGGAGAAGCGACGAGCAGTACTTC
v_call: TRBV28; j_call: TRBJ1-4; clone_size: -; d_call: -; cdr3_aa: CASSITTPRLVNEKLFF; cdr3_nt: TGTGCCAGCAGTATAACTACGCCGCGACTCGTAAACGAAAAACTGTTTTTT
v_call: TRBV13; j_call: TRBJ2-7; clone_size: -; d_call: TRBD1; cdr3_aa: CASSGTGTYEQYF; cdr3_nt: TGTGCCAGCTCCGGGACAGGGACTTACGAGCAGTACTTC
v_call: TRBV5-6; j_call: TRBJ2-6; clone_size: few; d_call: -; cdr3_aa: CASSITGPSGANVLTF; cdr3_nt: TGTGCCAGCAGCATTACAGGGCCCTCTGGGGCCAACGTCCTGACTTTC